This T cell receptor (beta chain) was observed in a study of T cells after yellow fever vaccination. TCRdb passed the 5' RACE reads through MiXCR, listing each CDR3 protein once. This sample has fewer than 500,000 distinct CDR3 sequences, with 18% found just once. This CDR3 comprises 13 residues. V was trimmed by 3 bases and J by 3 bases, leaving 8 bases between them. The clonotype comes from a man between 18 and 35 years old who received the YFV17D yellow fever vaccine. This chain connects TRBV12-3 or TRBV12-4 to TRBJ1-2; tentatively, D is TRBD1 (5 bases). The sequencing used PBMCs, collected before the yellow fever booster vaccination. This CDR3 is CASSLLGDYGYTF. CDR3 nucleotides: TGTGCCAGCAGTTTGCTAGGGGACTATGGCTACACCTTC.